These 8 T cell receptor beta chains share one sample of origin, sequenced in a study of T cells in Graves' hyperthyroidism and ophthalmopathy. Amplification of TCR beta CDR3 regions used RNA as the template. In the first-round RT-PCR of the TCR CDR3, the HTBI primer set was used. TCRdb itself ran the multiplex PCR reads through MiXCR, one entry per CDR3 protein. The sample lists 250,000 to 300,000 distinct CDR3 sequences; around 13% were seen once. Sequenced: blood. Source of these receptors: a woman aged 40-49 years with Graves' hyperthyroidism.

For this clonotype: A much more abundant neighbour one base away suggests this may be a read error. This chain links TRBV28 with TRBJ2-1; 16 bases line up with TRBD2. Germline V gives CDR1 MDHEN, CDR2 SYDVKM. The V segment lost 8 bases and the J segment 7 bases; nucleotides outside the gene matches: 8. The CDR3 is 16 amino acids. CDR3 sequence reads: CASGGLAGGGRNEQFF. The CDR3 nucleotides read TGTGCCAGCGGGGGACTAGCGGGAGGGGGTAGGAATGAGCAGTTCTTC.

This clonotype was counted only a few times. The V gene is TRBV28, the J gene TRBJ2-3; D is undetermined. This CDR3 contains 16 residues. Trimming took 7 bases from V and 0 from J, leaving 17 bases between them. Germline CDR1 reads MDHEN; CDR2 reads SYDVKM. As DNA, the CDR3 is TGTGCCAGCAACGATTTAGACGGATCTAGCACAGATACGCAGTATTTT. Translated: CASNDLDGSSTDTQYF. The full variable domain, with the rest looked up from reference TRBV28 and TRBJ2-3, is DVKVTQSSRYLVKRTGEKVFLECVQDMDHENMFWYRQDPGLGLRLIYFSYDVKMKEKGDIPEGYSVSREKKERFSLILESASTNQTSMYLCASNDLDGSSTDTQYFGPGTRLTVL.

This clonotype was observed a handful of times. This sequence joins TRBV28 and TRBJ2-7, with 14 positions matching TRBD2. The CDR3 length is 16 residues. CDR1 and CDR2 from the germline V gene are MDHEN and SYDVKM. J was trimmed by 3 bases and V by 5 bases; bases with no gene match: 6. CDR3 nucleotides: TGTGCCAGCAGTAGAATGGGACTAGCGGGAGTCTACGAGCAGTACTTC. Its protein product is CASSRMGLAGVYEQYF.

Only a few counts were recorded for this clonotype. The chain couples TRBV7-9 to TRBJ1-4; D is uncertain. V was pared by 6 bases and J by 8 bases, with 4 bases between. CDR1 and CDR2 from the germline V gene are SEHNR and FQNEAQ (reference sequence). The length of the CDR3 is 10 residues. The CDR3 coding sequence is TGTGCCAGCAGTCGAGAAAAACTGTTTTTT. This codes for CASSREKLFF.

This clonotype was observed at least ten times. The DNA for the CDR3 is TGTGCCAGCAGTGAACGGCACACTTATCAGCCCCAGCATTTT. The encoded protein is CASSERHTYQPQHF. The chain links TRBV6-1 to TRBJ1-5; D uncertain. Trimming took 2 bases from V and 5 from J, leaving 10 bases between them. The CDR3 spans 14 residues. Per germline, CDR1 MNHNS and CDR2 SASEGT.

This clonotype was found many times. The rearrangement uses TRBV7-9 and TRBJ2-5; a possible D gene is TRBD2 (5 bases). The CDR3 has 11 residues. Germline CDR1 is SEHNR and CDR2 is FQNEAQ (reference sequence). V was shortened by 5 bases and J by 10 bases, with 11 bases between the two germline ends. The CDR3, as DNA: TGTGCCAGCAGCCGAGTGGAGGACCAGTACTTC. Its protein product is CASSRVEDQYF.

This clonotype was observed many times. An end of the junction differs from the germline gene, which may be a read error. The chain joins TRBV7-7 to TRBJ2-5; 7 nucleotides agree with TRBD1. Germline V lookup: CDR1 SSHAT, CDR2 FNYEAQ (reference sequence). CDR3 length: 13 amino acids. The chain's CDR3 is CASSPGQATSQYF. CDR3 in DNA: TGTGCTAGCAGCCCTGGACAGGCAACTTCCCAGTACTTC.

This clonotype has a count of ten or more. CDR3 nucleotide sequence: TGTGCCAGCAGCCCGAGCGGGAGTTGGGCAGATACGCAGTATTTT. It codes for CASSPSGSWADTQYF. This sequence joins TRBV27 and TRBJ2-3; TRBD2 matches 8 bases. V shed 6 bases, J shed 4 bases, and the junction held 9 bases outside the gene matches. The CDR3 length is 15 residues. Germline V lookup: CDR1 MNHEY, CDR2 SMNVEV (reference sequence).